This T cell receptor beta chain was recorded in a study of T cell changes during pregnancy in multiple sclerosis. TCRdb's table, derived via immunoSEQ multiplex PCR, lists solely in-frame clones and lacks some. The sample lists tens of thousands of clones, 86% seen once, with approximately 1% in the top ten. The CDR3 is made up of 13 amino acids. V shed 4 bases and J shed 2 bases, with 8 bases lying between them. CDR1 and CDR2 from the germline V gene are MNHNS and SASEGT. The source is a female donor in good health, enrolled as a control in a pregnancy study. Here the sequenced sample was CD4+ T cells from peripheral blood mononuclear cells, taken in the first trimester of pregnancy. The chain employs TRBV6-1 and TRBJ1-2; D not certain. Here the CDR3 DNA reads TGTGCCAGCAGTGTTGGCGGAAACTATGGCTACACCTTC. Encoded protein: CASSVGGNYGYTF.